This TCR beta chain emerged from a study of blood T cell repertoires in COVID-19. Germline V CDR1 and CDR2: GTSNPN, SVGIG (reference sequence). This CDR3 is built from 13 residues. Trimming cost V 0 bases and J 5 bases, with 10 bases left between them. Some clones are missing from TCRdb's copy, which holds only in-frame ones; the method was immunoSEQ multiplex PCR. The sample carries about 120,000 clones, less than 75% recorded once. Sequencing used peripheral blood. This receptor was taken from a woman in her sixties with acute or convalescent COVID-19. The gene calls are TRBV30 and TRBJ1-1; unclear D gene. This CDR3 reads CAWSVAALTEAFF. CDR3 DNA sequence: TGTGCCTGGAGTGTAGCCGCACTTACTGAAGCTTTCTTT.